This T cell receptor (beta chain) was observed in a study of shared clonotypes between healthy human individuals. Findings and limits, study-wide: Few donors limited the genetic and exposure-history diversity represented. Even with large depth, rarefaction showed that sorted-subset sequencing was incomplete.

Each replicate PCR on the sorted subsets used approximately 180 ng DNA (around 30,000 T cell genomes). Produced via immunoSEQ multiplex PCR; TCRdb's table is partial and in-frame only. The sample includes over 2 million clones, 85% to 95% of them seen just once. With respect to this clone: What it recognizes is unknown.

In germline, CDR1 is SGHDT, CDR2 YYEEEE. Deletions cut 4 bases from V and 7 bases from J, with 9 bases between. CDR3 size: 12 residues. This TCR derives from a man aged 18-30 years in good health. V gene TRBV5-6 combines with J gene TRBJ2-1; tentative D call: TRBD1 (5 bases). Sequenced: naive CD4+ T cells sorted from blood. As to subset: CD45RA+ positively selected. CDR3 sequence: CASSMGRNEQFF. CDR3 DNA: TGTGCCAGCAGCATGGGGCGTAATGAGCAGTTCTTC.